Each of the 7 T cell receptor beta chains below was sequenced from the same sample in a study of blood T cell repertoires in COVID-19. Sequenced by immunoSEQ multiplex PCR; TCRdb stores in-frame clones only, minus some. The repertoire includes fewer than 350,000 clones, around 90% of them detected once, and 1.5% to 2% sits in the top ten. Input material: PBMCs or T cells enriched from blood (not recorded which). All receptors come from a woman aged 18-29 years with acute COVID-19.

The chain has TRBV5-8 and TRBJ2-1; D may be TRBD2 (6 bases). This CDR3 region has 15 residues. Germline-derived CDR1 and CDR2 are SGHTS and YDEGEE. Deletions cut 0 bases from V and 4 bases from J, with 11 bases between. CDR3 protein: CASSLGAGRYNEQFF. The DNA of the CDR3 is TGTGCCAGCAGCTTGGGTGCGGGACGATACAATGAGCAGTTCTTC. Together with reference TRBV5-8 and TRBJ2-1, the CDR3 gives the full variable domain: EAGVTQSPTHLIKTRGQQATLRCSPISGHTSVYWYQQALGLGLQFLLWYDEGEERNRGNFPPRFSGRQFPNYSSELNVNALELEDSALYLCASSLGAGRYNEQFFGPGTRLTVL.

The chain uses TRBV19 and TRBJ1-1; unclear D gene. V dropped 6 bases and J dropped 0 bases, with 11 bases sitting between them. Per the germline V gene, CDR1 is LNHDA and CDR2 is SQIVND (reference sequence). The CDR3 length is 14 residues. The CDR3 region has the DNA TGTGCCAGTAGCATCCAGGCCTTGAACACTGAAGCTTTCTTT. Translating gives CASSIQALNTEAFF.

J is TRBJ1-2 and V is TRBV10-1; D possibly corresponds to TRBD1 (5 bases). Germline CDR1 reads WNHNN; CDR2 reads SYGVQD (reference sequence). CDR3 length: 13 amino acids. The V end was cut by 6 bases, the J end by 2 bases, with 10 bases between. For the CDR3, the DNA is TGCGCCAGCAGCCGGACATTCAACTATGGCTACACCTTC. Its translation is CASSRTFNYGYTF.

The V call is TRBV5-1, the J call TRBJ2-1; D may be TRBD2 (5 bases). Germline lookup yields CDR1 SGHRS and CDR2 YFSETQ. This CDR3 is 17 amino acids long. Trimming took off 4 bases at V and 0 bases at J, with 17 bases between the two ends. CDR3 sequence reads: CASSRGVPGSSYNEQFF. The CDR3 DNA sequence: TGCGCCAGCAGCCGGGGTGTTCCGGGAAGCTCCTACAATGAGCAGTTCTTC.

This chain links TRBV29-1 with TRBJ1-2; TRBD1 aligns across 7 bases. CDR3 length equals 12 residues. Germline V gives CDR1 SQVTM, CDR2 ANQGSEA. Germline trimming cut 5 bases from V and 4 bases from J; bases unmatched to any gene: 4. DNA for the CDR3: TGCAGCGTTTTACAGGGGAGCTATGGCTACACCTTC. It is translated as CSVLQGSYGYTF. Full variable domain (remainder filled in from reference TRBV29-1 and TRBJ1-2): SAVISQKPSRDICQRGTSLTIQCQVDSQVTMMFWYRQQPGQSLTLIATANQGSEATYESGFVIDKFPISRPNLTFSTLTVSNMSPEDSSIYLCSVLQGSYGYTFGSGTRLTVV.

The chain combines TRBV7-9 with TRBJ2-1, with TRBD2 matching 10 bases. Trimming took 5 bases from V and 3 from J; bases not matched to a gene: 4. CDR3 length equals 15 residues. The germline gives CDR1 SEHNR, CDR2 FQNEAQ (reference sequence). This CDR3 reads CASSKGLAVYNEQFF. The CDR3 nucleotides read TGTGCCAGCAGCAAAGGACTAGCGGTCTACAATGAGCAGTTCTTC.

The chain links TRBV5-6 to TRBJ2-5; 12 nucleotides agree with TRBD2. V shed 4 bases, J shed 4 bases, and the junction held 5 bases outside the gene matches. The length of the CDR3 is 15 residues. The germline gives CDR1 SGHDT, CDR2 YYEEEE. The CDR3 sequence is CASSPSGRGGETQYF. As DNA, the CDR3 is TGTGCCAGCAGCCCTAGCGGGAGGGGTGGAGAGACCCAGTACTTC. Based on the CDR3 plus reference TRBV5-6 and TRBJ2-5, the full variable domain is DAGVTQSPTHLIKTRGQQVTLRCSPKSGHDTVSWYQQALGQGPQFIFQYYEEEERQRGNFPDRFSGHQFPNYSSELNVNALLLGDSALYLCASSPSGRGGETQYFGPGTRLLVL.